The present entry profiles one TCR beta chain with its context. The clone's antigen remains unknown. Nothing much larger sits one base from this clone, and base qualities are not available. This sample is part of a study of cytomegalovirus exposure and HLA in healthy donors (dated by TCRdb to the late 2010s). Study-level background: In an earlier analysis of around 540 of the donors, around 300 Gb of sequence data and 90 million to 130 million unique TCR beta sequences from 180 million or so T cells were reported. Roughly 300 gigabases of sequencing data and around 90 million unique TCR sequences made up an early release that covered 500 to 700 HLA-typed donors. Typing coverage varied by locus: roughly 620-640 donors for A, B, C, DRB1 and DQB1; approximately 500 for DQA1; more than 600 for DPA1; approximately 450 for DPB1. The study was designed to test whether signatures of past pathogen exposure could be identified by cataloging public T cell receptors. A later analysis re-examined previously published TCR beta repertoires from around 670 donors and added high-resolution HLA genotyping to investigate patterns of TCR occurrence. Because of strong linkage in the cohort, roughly five DR-DQ haplotypes were treated as single units for association and clustering. Every discovery cohort repertoire had been produced on one sequencing platform. Among the approximately 430 genotyped donors, about 83% belonged to the genetic ancestry cluster associated with self-reported Caucasian donors. Rather than using new phenotypic data, the later analysis identified candidate immune exposures from TCR beta sequences and from how often those sequences occurred across donors. Donor age, sex, ethnicity and CMV serostatus were collected together with the repertoire data. An earlier analysis of approximately 580 of the donors used high-throughput TCR beta sequencing to judge whether each TCR beta V gene segment behaved as functional or pseudogenic. Across around 400 genotyped donors of the cohort, an average of roughly 230,000 unique TCR beta nucleotide sequences per donor were sequenced, and roughly a sixth of those sequences were non-productive. Using immunosequencing, the study profiled T cell repertoires from fewer than 700 subjects and related those repertoires to cytomegalovirus serostatus. HLA typing included class I and class II loci at four-digit resolution. In addition to the first cohort of 666 subjects, a separate validation cohort of over 90 different subjects was used. A later genetic analysis used genome-wide SNP genotypes for about 55% of the 666 donors, treating that subset as a discovery cohort. To predict cytomegalovirus infection status, the study brought together high-throughput TCR immunosequencing, statistical association of individual TCRs with disease status, and machine learning. Study-wide conclusions, independent of this receptor: A further reported finding was that TCR beta sequences accurately predicted the HLA-A and HLA-B alleles for most subjects in the first cohort. The authors suggested that the approach could potentially be generalized to other disease states and immunological phenotypes. At a false discovery rate of 0.05, a later analysis linked approximately 18,000 TCR beta sequences to specific HLA alleles. Presence/absence analyses assumed roughly uniform sequencing depth across donors, an assumption that may not hold. Linkage disequilibrium might explain the correlated functional status among segregating V segments, but an unknown experimental factor could not be ruled out. Because the 87-base-pair reads could not distinguish some IMGT-functional V segments, including TRBV6-2 and TRBV6-3, those segments were excluded. Because HLA typing was unavailable for some donors at each locus, only the typed subset was used in association tests. Compared with the 666-donor mean, donors in an Asian-associated ancestry cluster had fewer N-insertions in productive TCRs, according to a later genetic analysis. Compared with equally common non-associated chains, HLA-associated TCR beta chains in a later analysis were more clonally expanded and had lower generation probabilities. The sequencing pipeline was judged likely to have produced a cluster of highly shared sequence variants as a technical artifact. In this cohort, only TCR beta chains were sequenced, and detectable features were limited by the absence of alpha or paired-chain data. In a later genetic analysis, a missense DCLRE1C variant was associated with V-gene and J-gene trimming of TCR beta chains, and the association was replicated in an independent cohort. In vitro tests confirmed that three of the cytomegalovirus-associated TCR beta chains recognize cytomegalovirus antigens. In the study, approximately 150 TCR beta chains were listed as associated with cytomegalovirus. An earlier analysis of 587 of the donors showed that most TCR beta V segments appeared in productive rearrangements either about 87% or about 30% of the time, which broadly matched IMGT annotations. CMV serostatus was the only immune exposure information available for the cohort. Most CMV-associated TCR beta chains appeared to be HLA-restricted in a later analysis, and the HLA associations seemed to be driven largely by CMV exposure. Because counts were too low, seventeen rarely observed V segments, including chromosome 9 orphons, were left out of the earlier analysis of 587 of the donors. When HLA alleles, especially DR and DQ, strongly co-occurred, attributing TCR associations to individual alleles was difficult. Several of the top co-occurrence clusters appeared to be linked to parvovirus B19, influenza, CMV and Epstein-Barr virus, according to a later analysis. The classifier was reported to diagnose cytomegalovirus status with high specificity and sensitivity in both the original and validation cohorts. Most TCR sequences were observed very rarely across donors, whereas some public TCRs were present in many individuals. In a later analysis, TCR association rates were found to vary across HLA loci, with the most associated TCRs seen for DRB1 alleles and the fewest for HLA-C alleles.

The cohort was made up of 666 healthy bone marrow donors. Cohort members were all nominally healthy when sampled, although unrecorded immune exposures were likely present. The donor was CMV seronegative and was included in the group of over 300 seronegative cohort members. Every donor gave a peripheral blood sample, and the peripheral blood mononuclear cells from that sample were used for TCR beta sequencing. The Qiagen DNeasy Blood Extraction Kit was used to extract genomic DNA from the blood cell samples. V is pruned by 0 bases and J by 4 bases, leaving 3 bases of the junction without a gene match. The CDR3 covers 16 residues, taking in both the cysteine and the phenylalanine. Only CDR3 DNA is held: 48 bases, read in frame from base 1. CDR1 and CDR2 were assigned from the germline V gene as LGHNA and YNFKEQ. Libraries were constructed by the immunoSEQ multiplex PCR assay. The multiplex PCR relied on a mix of 60 forward primers for TCR Vbeta segments and 13 reverse primers for TCR Jbeta segments. Amplification of the CDR3 region of rearranged TCR beta genes was performed with a multiplex PCR assay on genomic DNA. On the Illumina HiSeq System, the amplified TCR beta libraries were sequenced as 87-base-pair reads. The paper's data handling went like this. Across the 640 or so repertoires, a later analysis counted 75 million to 90 million unique TCR beta chains, 9 million to 14 million of which were shared by at least two donors. A nearest-neighbor algorithm error-corrected the raw reads and collapsed the reads into unique sequences, merging closely related sequences to remove PCR and sequencing errors. To assign V, D and J gene segments, CDR3 sequences were aligned to IMGT reference sequences. For a sequence to be retained, a match of at least six nucleotides was required to both a V gene segment and a J gene segment. A rearrangement counted as productive if the CDR3 had no stop codons and remained in frame with V and J, and every other rearrangement counted as non-productive. Following IMGT convention, CDR3 was defined as the stretch from the second conserved V-encoded cysteine to the conserved J-encoded phenylalanine. The earlier analysis of about 610 of the donors excluded any sequence lacking an unambiguous match to a single V gene segment. In an earlier analysis of several hundred of the donors, a V segment was called functional when productive rearrangements were above 56.7%, and segregating when the standard deviation between donors exceeded 5%. To diagnose cytomegalovirus status from the catalog of TCR beta chain sequences, a statistical classification framework was built. In a later analysis, V and J genes were assigned by comparing TCR nucleotide sequences against IMGT/GENE-DB human TR gene sequences. A later analysis assigned CDR3 sequences and most-parsimonious VDJ recombination scenarios with the TCRdist pipeline. In a later analysis, every TCR beta chain was defined by the combination of its CDR3 amino acid sequence and its V-gene family, and reads without a unique V-gene family were dropped. As a way to deal with suspected cross-contamination and a sequencing artifact, a later analysis dropped over 550 nucleotide sequences that were highly shared and had low generation probability. For each public chain, a later analysis derived a clonal expansion index from normalized ranks of inferred template counts within each repertoire. Generation probabilities in a later analysis came from a VDJ recombination model fitted to out-of-frame rearrangements, and those results were checked against IGoR. In a later analysis, TCR-TCR, TCR-HLA and TCR-CMV co-occurrence was scored with hypergeometric tests, and a repertoire-size bias correction was applied to TCR pairs. A later analysis estimated false discovery rates by permuting HLA or CMV assignments 20 times. In a later analysis, co-occurring TCRs were grouped using DBSCAN, and TCRdist sequence similarity was added for clustering within HLA-allele-positive subsets. Co-occurrence clustering excluded repertoires with fewer than 30,000 or more than 120,000 public chains, plus five with anomalous nucleotide sharing. Imported from immuneACCESS, the table was reduced by TCRdb to in-frame sequences with V and J called. These copies leave out some clones; in studies compared against another copy, an unresolved V gene accounts for under half, and the cause of the remainder is not known. That table supplies the V and J calls and clone size; D and trimming were determined from the DNA. Counted in this sample were tens of thousands of clones; roughly 79% of them appeared once. The ten largest clones take up approximately 0.6% of the sample.

The chain links TRBV4-2 with TRBJ1-6, with 7 middle bases fitting TRBD1. Sequenced input: PBMCs. This TCR came from a man younger than 40 in good health and CMV-seronegative. The CDR3 region has the sequence CASSQDRDRYNSPLHF. The DNA sequence is TGTGCCAGCAGCCAAGACCGGGACAGATATAATTCACCCCTCCACTTT.